This is a list of T cell receptor beta chains from one sample in a study of breast tumors, draining lymph nodes, adjacent tissues. A single record per CDR3 protein comes from TCRdb applying MiXCR to the multiplex PCR reads. The data contain 200,000 or so distinct CDR3 sequences, approximately 33% of them seen just once; the ten biggest clones take up 4.3%. What was sequenced was axillary lymph node tissue. These TCRs come from a female donor with breast cancer. Some clones in this sample may be carry-over from other donors' samples. Both conserved end residues are part of each CDR3. Fields, in order: D gene, V gene, clone size, J gene, CDR3 protein, CDR3 DNA. D genes are given only for firm matches. Clone size is given for some rows only: seen once, a few or many times, or a class if the clone is expanded.

TRBD1	TRBV11-3	many	TRBJ1-5	CASSLEPRTGVSRANQPQHF	TGTGCCAGCAGCTTAGAACCAAGGACAGGGGTCTCACGGGCCAATCAGCCCCAGCATTTT
TRBD1	TRBV27	few	TRBJ1-2	CASSPQGDYGYTF	TGTGCCAGCAGTCCTCAGGGGGACTATGGCTACACCTTC
TRBD2	TRBV6-5	many	TRBJ2-2	CASIRTSHGGELFF	TGTGCCAGCATTAGGACTAGCCACGGCGGGGAGCTGTTTTTT
.	TRBV2	many	TRBJ2-3	CASNYGDGVTDTQYF	TGTGCCAGCAACTACGGGGACGGGGTAACAGATACGCAGTATTTT
TRBD1	TRBV19	many	TRBJ2-3	CASSMGMGQGYTYTQYF	TGTGCCAGTAGTATGGGTATGGGACAGGGGTACACATATACGCAGTATTTT
.	TRBV7-9	many	TRBJ2-1	CASSRLGGAEGWNEQFF	TGTGCCAGCAGCCGCCTCGGGGGAGCGGAGGGTTGGAATGAGCAGTTCTTC
.	TRBV6-6	.	TRBJ1-5	CASSYGTDQEGETQHF	TGTGCCAGCAGTTACGGGACGGACCAGGAGGGGGAGACCCAGCATTTT
TRBD1	TRBV6-5	many	TRBJ2-3	CASSQGTVHSTDTQYF	TGTGCCAGCAGTCAAGGGACAGTCCATAGCACAGATACGCAGTATTTT
.	TRBV19	.	TRBJ1-4	CASSRDIRREKLFF	TGTGCCAGTAGCCGGGACATACGGCGGGAAAAACTGTTTTTT
TRBD2	TRBV5-1	many	TRBJ2-1	CASSITGTSGGNEQFF	TGCGCCAGCAGCATCACCGGGACTAGCGGGGGAAATGAGCAGTTCTTC
.	TRBV9	.	TRBJ1-6	CASSVGDGRVNQPLHF	TGTGCCAGCAGCGTAGGGGACGGAAGAGTCAATCAGCCCCTCCACTTT
.	TRBV12-3/TRBV12-4	.	TRBJ2-3	CASSPSGSTDTQYF	TGTGCCAGCAGCCCCTCGGGGTCCACAGATACGCAGTATTTT
TRBD2	TRBV20-1	many	TRBJ2-7	CSASRRRTSGLYEQYF	TGCAGTGCTAGCAGGAGAAGGACTAGCGGGCTCTACGAGCAGTACTTC
.	TRBV20-1	.	TRBJ1-2	CSAISENGDGYTF	TGCAGTGCCATCAGTGAGAATGGGGATGGCTACACCTTC
TRBD2	TRBV9	many	TRBJ2-1	CASSGRGLSYNEQFF	TGTGCCAGCAGCGGTCGGGGACTATCATACAATGAGCAGTTCTTC
.	TRBV2	.	TRBJ1-1	CATIVPVRAEAFF	TGTGCCACTATAGTCCCAGTCAGGGCTGAAGCTTTCTTT
TRBD1	TRBV7-9	many	TRBJ1-6	CASSAGQGNSPLHF	TGTGCCAGCAGCGCGGGACAGGGCAATTCACCCCTCCACTTT
TRBD2	TRBV3-1	few	TRBJ2-1	CASSQESPGLAPSGEQFF	TGTGCCAGCAGCCAGGAAAGCCCGGGACTAGCTCCTTCGGGTGAGCAGTTCTTC
.	TRBV10-1	.	TRBJ2-7	CASTHEQYF	TGCGCCTCAACCCACGAGCAGTACTTC
.	TRBV15	.	TRBJ1-2	CASRRTSGKLGYTF	TGTGCCAGCAGACGTACGTCGGGGAAGCTTGGCTACACCTTC